This entry lists 26 T cell receptor beta chains sequenced from one sample in a study of identical twins. TCRdb reanalysed the 5' RACE reads using MiXCR and keeps one entry per CDR3 protein. The sample yields under 900,000 distinct CDR3 sequences, approximately 18% seen once. This same sample was also taken into another study, of T cells expressing NK-cell markers.

Sequencing input: PBMCs. The source is a young woman in good health.

This clonotype was picked up a small number of times. V and J are TRBV20-1 and TRBJ2-7; 7 nucleotides align to TRBD2. Germline V gene data show CDR1 as DFQATT and CDR2 as SNEGSKA (reference sequence). The CDR3 runs 14 residues. V shed 3 bases, J shed 0 bases, and the junction held 5 bases outside the gene matches. As DNA, the CDR3 is TGCAGTGCTAGTCTGACTAGCCCCTCCTACGAGCAGTACTTC. Translation: CSASLTSPSYEQYF.

The chain is built from TRBV20-1 and TRBJ2-1, with 9 bases aligning to TRBD2. This CDR3 region has 15 residues. Per the germline V gene, CDR1 is DFQATT and CDR2 is SNEGSKA (reference sequence). Losses at the gene ends were 3 bases for V and 6 bases for J; bases not matched to a gene: 9. This CDR3 reads CSASLSLAGTNEQFF. The CDR3 nucleotides are TGCAGTGCTAGTTTATCCCTAGCGGGGACCAATGAGCAGTTCTTC.

This clonotype was counted between two and nine times. The V gene is TRBV20-1, the J gene TRBJ2-1; a weak D match, TRBD2 (7 bases). The germline gives CDR1 DFQATT, CDR2 SNEGSKA (reference sequence). V lost 1 base and J lost 8, with 18 bases in between. This CDR3 region has 15 residues. The chain's CDR3 is CSARAGVGGVYEQFF. The DNA for the CDR3 is TGCAGTGCTAGAGCAGGGGTTGGGGGGGTATATGAGCAGTTCTTC.

This sequence joins TRBV2 and TRBJ2-7; 9 bases map to TRBD1. V dropped 7 bases and J dropped 5; count of bases not matched to a gene: 9. Germline-derived CDR1 and CDR2 are SNHLY and FYNNEI. The CDR3 has 14 residues. CDR3 sequence reads: CASTEGQGLHEQYF. The CDR3 DNA is TGTGCCAGCACCGAGGGACAGGGTCTTCACGAGCAGTACTTC.

This clonotype was seen more than once but under ten times. This chain connects TRBV7-9 to TRBJ2-5, with TRBD2 identical over 9 bases. CDR1 is SEHNR, CDR2 FQNEAQ, per germline (reference sequence). The CDR3 loop spans 14 amino acids. The V gene end was trimmed by 5 bases and the J gene end by 4 bases; junction bases not matched to a gene: 5. CDR3 sequence: CASSTGTSIETQYF. CDR3 in DNA: TGTGCCAGCAGCACCGGGACTAGCATAGAGACCCAGTACTTC.

The chain has TRBV12-3 or TRBV12-4 and TRBJ2-5, with D maybe TRBD2 (5 bases). The CDR3 contains 15 residues. Trimming pared 6 bases from V and 4 bases from J, leaving 18 bases between. CDR3 residues: CASSRRAIKAETQYF. CDR3 nucleotide sequence: TGTGCCAGCAGCCGGCGGGCCATCAAAGCAGAGACCCAGTACTTC.

The table lists this clonotype with a few counts. The V gene is TRBV5-1, the J gene TRBJ2-3; 11 bases align to TRBD2. The germline gives CDR1 SGHRS, CDR2 YFSETQ. The V segment lost 2 bases and the J segment 0 bases; nucleotides outside the gene matches: 5. CDR3 size: 17 residues. In nucleotides, the CDR3 is TGCGCCAGCAGCTTAGAAGGACTAGCGGGTAGCACAGATACGCAGTATTTT. This codes for CASSLEGLAGSTDTQYF.

The sample holds a few counts of this clonotype. The chain carries TRBV3-1 and TRBJ2-3, with D perhaps given as TRBD1 or TRBD2 (6 bases each). The germline gives CDR1 LGHDT, CDR2 YNNKEL (reference sequence). Trimming shortened V by 1 base and J by 9 bases, and 14 bases separated the two germline ends. This CDR3 is built from 14 residues. The CDR3 here is CASSQVGGWETQYF. In DNA form, the CDR3 reads TGTGCCAGCAGCCAAGTAGGGGGGTGGGAGACGCAGTATTTT.

There are many counts of this clonotype. The rearrangement joins TRBV12-3 or TRBV12-4 to TRBJ1-2, with D possibly TRBD1 on 6 matching bases. V lost 3 bases and J lost 4, with 15 bases in between. This CDR3 contains 15 residues. The CDR3 spells CASSFFVDSSYGYTF. Here the CDR3 DNA reads TGTGCCAGCAGTTTTTTTGTGGACAGCTCCTATGGCTACACCTTC.

V is TRBV12-3 or TRBV12-4 and J is TRBJ1-4, with a tentative D call TRBD1 (6 bases). The CDR3 has 14 residues. Deletions cut 6 bases from V and 0 bases from J, with 8 bases between. CDR3 DNA: TGTGCCAGCAGACGACAGGCAACTAATGAAAAACTGTTTTTT. It specifies CASRRQATNEKLFF.

The chain has TRBV7-2 and TRBJ2-7, with 9 bases that match TRBD2. This CDR3 is built from 15 residues. The germline gives CDR1 SGHTA, CDR2 FQGNSA. Trimming cost V 4 bases and J 3 bases; bases outside gene matches: 7. The CDR3 protein is CASSSRLAVDYEQYF. The CDR3 DNA follows: TGTGCCAGCAGCTCCCGACTAGCGGTAGACTACGAGCAGTACTTC.

There are many counts of this clonotype. The rearrangement uses TRBV5-6 and TRBJ2-5; TRBD1 aligns across 9 bases. CDR1 is SGHDT, CDR2 YYEEEE, per germline. The CDR3 is 16 amino acids. J lost 4 bases, V lost 0 bases, and 7 bases had no gene match. CDR3 loop: CASSLVPGQGGETQYF. The DNA of the CDR3 is TGTGCCAGCAGCTTGGTTCCGGGACAGGGTGGAGAGACCCAGTACTTC.

The gene calls are TRBV11-2 and TRBJ2-3; D unresolved. This CDR3 is built from 12 residues. The ends were cut back, 5 bases at V and 11 bases at J, with 14 bases in the middle. Looked up from germline, CDR1 is SGHAT and CDR2 is FQNNGV. This chain's CDR3 is CASSPSSIEQYF. The CDR3 DNA reads TGTGCCAGCAGCCCCTCTAGTATTGAGCAGTATTTT.

The rearrangement uses TRBV25-1 and TRBJ1-1, with 7 positions matching TRBD1. Losses at the gene ends were 7 bases for V and 5 bases for J; bases not matched to a gene: 19. Germline V gene lookup returns CDR1 MGHDK and CDR2 SYGVNS. The CDR3 length is 17 residues. The CDR3 nucleotides are TGTGCCAGCACCCCAAGGGAGGGGGCGCGAAGAAGAACTGAAGCTTTCTTT. The encoded protein is CASTPREGARRRTEAFF.

A few counts support this clonotype. The chain couples TRBV6-1 to TRBJ2-3, with D perhaps TRBD1 (6 bases). The V and J ends lost 6 bases and 2 bases respectively, with 12 bases between them. The CDR3 sequence is 14 residues long. Germline loops: CDR1 MNHNS, CDR2 SASEGT. CDR3 in DNA: TGTGCCAGCAGGGACAGCCGATTCACAGATACGCAGTATTTT. It codes for CASRDSRFTDTQYF.

In this sample, this clonotype turned up many times. The chain carries TRBV5-1 and TRBJ2-1; TRBD2 matches 10 bases. This CDR3 is built from 15 residues. J was trimmed by 4 bases and V by 7 bases; bases with no gene match: 8. Per germline, CDR1 SGHRS and CDR2 YFSETQ. CDR3: CASRLLAGAYNEQFF. Here the CDR3 DNA reads TGCGCCAGCCGGCTTCTAGCGGGGGCGTACAATGAGCAGTTCTTC.

The chain has TRBV29-1 and TRBJ2-7; 7 bases match TRBD1. The length of the CDR3 is 11 residues. The V and J ends lost 7 bases and 5 bases, in that order; junction bases with no gene match: 5. In germline, CDR1 is SQVTM, CDR2 ANQGSEA. As DNA, the CDR3 is TGCAGCGCCTTGACAGGGAACGAGCAGTACTTC. Protein product: CSALTGNEQYF.

This clonotype was picked up a small number of times. This rearrangement joins TRBV7-2 to TRBJ2-1, with 9 nucleotides matching TRBD2. The CDR3 loop spans 16 amino acids. Germline-derived CDR1 and CDR2 are SGHTA and FQGNSA. J gave up 2 bases and V 5 bases, and 7 bases lay outside the gene matches. The CDR3 protein is CASSTEGGRAYNEQFF. The CDR3 DNA reads TGTGCCAGCAGCACGGAAGGCGGGAGGGCCTACAATGAGCAGTTCTTC.

As DNA, the CDR3 is TGTGCCACCACGCGGACAGGGGGTTACCAAGAGACCCAGTACTTC. Protein: CATTRTGGYQETQYF. The rearrangement links TRBV15 to TRBJ2-5; TRBD1 matches at 10 bases. This CDR3 comprises 15 residues. The V segment lost 7 bases and the J segment 0 bases; nucleotides outside the gene matches: 5. Germline V CDR1 and CDR2: LNHNV, YYDKDF (reference sequence).

This sequence joins TRBV20-1 and TRBJ2-7, with 9 bases that match TRBD2. Germline-derived CDR1 and CDR2 are DFQATT and SNEGSKA (reference sequence). V lost 6 bases to trimming and J lost 0 bases; unmatched junction nucleotides: 6. This CDR3 region has 14 residues. The CDR3, as DNA: TGCAGTGCGCCCCCTAGCGGGGACTCCTACGAGCAGTACTTC. Amino acid sequence: CSAPPSGDSYEQYF.

V and J are TRBV12-3 or TRBV12-4 and TRBJ2-7; TRBD1 matches at 9 bases. CDR3 size: 14 residues. The J segment lost 7 bases and the V segment lost 5 bases, leaving 9 bases of the junction unmatched. The CDR3 region is CASSQEGTGREQYF. As DNA, the CDR3 is TGTGCCAGCAGTCAAGAGGGGACAGGGCGGGAGCAGTACTTC.

This clonotype was counted a few times. V and J are TRBV6-5 and TRBJ1-2; 9 bases match TRBD1. V dropped 0 bases and J dropped 6; count of bases not matched to a gene: 5. CDR1 is MNHEY and CDR2 is SVGAGI in the germline V gene. This CDR3 has 15 amino acids. The CDR3 sequence is CASSYSRDRVHGYTF. CDR3 DNA sequence: TGTGCCAGCAGTTACTCGAGGGACAGGGTCCATGGCTACACCTTC.

The chain links TRBV7-2 to TRBJ2-7, with TRBD2 identical over 11 bases. The CDR3 is made up of 14 amino acids. V was clipped by 10 bases and J by 4 bases; unmatched bases: 9. The germline V gene has CDR1 SGHTA and CDR2 FQGNSA. The CDR3 sequence is CATIAGGQQYEQYF. The CDR3 region has the DNA TGTGCCACCATAGCGGGAGGGCAACAATACGAGCAGTACTTC.

This clonotype was seen a handful of times. V usage is TRBV11-2 and J usage is TRBJ2-7, with D perhaps assigned TRBD1 or TRBD2 (5 bases each). Germline assignment: CDR1 SGHAT and CDR2 FQNNGV. V was trimmed by 5 bases and J by 4 bases, leaving 18 bases between them. The CDR3 sequence is 15 residues long. The CDR3 region is CASSQGLGDFYEQYF. The DNA for the CDR3 is TGTGCCAGCAGCCAGGGTTTGGGGGATTTTTACGAGCAGTACTTC.

This clonotype appeared a few times. The J gene is TRBJ2-3, the V gene TRBV12-3 or TRBV12-4; 11 bases map to TRBD1. This CDR3 comprises 14 residues. V trimming: 5 bases; J trimming: 8 bases; junction bases outside the gene matches: 6. The DNA for the CDR3 is TGTGCCAGCAGTGATAGGACAGGGGGCGTTACGCAGTATTTT. Translated: CASSDRTGGVTQYF.

There are a few counts of this clonotype. The V call is TRBV10-3, the J call TRBJ2-3; the D call may be TRBD1 or TRBD2 (6 bases each). Per germline, CDR1 ENHRY and CDR2 SYGVKD. Trimming left V 3 bases short and J 0 bases short, with 13 bases between. This CDR3 is 16 amino acids long. CDR3 loop: CAISDLGGGSTDTQYF. The DNA for the CDR3 is TGTGCCATCAGTGATCTAGGAGGGGGTAGCACAGATACGCAGTATTTT.